Below are 19 T cell receptor beta chains sequenced from a single sample in a study of monozygotic twins with cystic fibrosis. The data were produced by immunoSEQ multiplex PCR, yet TCRdb's version contains in-frame clones alone and is incomplete. The sample contains about 14,000 clones, approximately 95% of which appear only once. The source material was blood. The receptors here all came from a girl aged 2 to 10 with cystic fibrosis.

The chain uses TRBV30 and TRBJ2-1, with a weak D call TRBD2 (6 bases). V was shortened by 0 bases and J by 6 bases, with 18 bases between the two germline ends. The CDR3 contains 16 residues. Germline CDR1 is GTSNPN and CDR2 is SVGIG (reference sequence). CDR3 sequence: CAWSVLAGLPINEQFF. CDR3 DNA sequence: TGTGCCTGGAGTGTACTGGCGGGGCTCCCCATCAATGAGCAGTTCTTC.

In this sample, this clone turned up once. DNA of the CDR3: TGTGCCAGCAGCATAGGACAGCAAGAGACCCAGTACTTC. This encodes CASSIGQQETQYF. This chain joins TRBV7-8 and TRBJ2-5; D might be TRBD1 (6 bases). CDR3 size: 13 residues. Germline CDR1 and CDR2: SGHVS and FQNEAQ. Trimming pared 5 bases from V and 2 bases from J, leaving 9 bases between.

As for this clone: One end of the junction is discordant with germline, which a read error may explain. V usage is TRBV28 and J usage is TRBJ1-1; possibly TRBD1 for D (6 bases). This CDR3 is built from 14 residues. Germline CDR1 reads MDHEN; CDR2 reads SYDVKM. CDR3 loop: CASRPAGANTVFIF. CDR3 DNA sequence: TGTGCCAGCAGGCCCGCAGGGGCGAACACTGTCTTCATCTTT. Combining the CDR3 with reference TRBV28 and TRBJ1-1 gives the whole variable domain DVKVTQSSRYLVKRTGEKVFLECVQDMDHENMFWYRQDPGLGLRLIYFSYDVKMKEKGDIPEGYSVSREKKERFSLILESASTNQTSMYLCASRPAGANTVFIFGQGTRLTVV.

The chain uses TRBV10-3 and TRBJ1-2; D uncertain. The germline V gene has CDR1 ENHRY and CDR2 SYGVKD. V dropped 7 bases and J dropped 8 bases, with 17 bases sitting between them. The CDR3 covers 13 residues. The CDR3 is CAITSEPLKGYTF. CDR3 DNA sequence: TGTGCCATCACTTCCGAGCCCCTAAAAGGCTACACCTTC.

The chain couples TRBV10-3 to TRBJ1-1; TRBD1 is a possible D gene (6 bases). V was trimmed by 2 bases and J by 2 bases, leaving 12 bases between them. The CDR3 spans 15 residues. Germline-derived CDR1 and CDR2 are ENHRY and SYGVKD. The CDR3 loop is CAISEPGEANTEAFF. In nucleotides, the CDR3 is TGTGCCATCAGTGAGCCAGGGGAGGCAAACACTGAAGCTTTCTTT.

The J gene is TRBJ1-1, the V gene TRBV6-1; tentative D call: TRBD1 (6 bases). The CDR3 runs 15 residues. With 0 bases removed from V and 1 base from J, the gap between germline ends came to 9 bases. Germline CDR1 is MNHNS and CDR2 is SASEGT. The chain's CDR3 is CASSEALTGNTEAFF. The CDR3 region has the DNA TGTGCCAGCAGTGAAGCCCTGACAGGGAACACTGAAGCTTTCTTT.

This chain connects TRBV27 to TRBJ2-3, with 10 bases identical to TRBD2. The CDR3 covers 18 residues. Germline lookup yields CDR1 MNHEY and CDR2 SMNVEV (reference sequence). The V gene end was trimmed by 0 bases and the J gene end by 6 bases; junction bases not matched to a gene: 12. CDR3 bases: TGTGCCAGCAGTTTATCCCCCGTACTAGCGGGACGGTTGGATACGCAGTATTTT. Amino acids: CASSLSPVLAGRLDTQYF.

CDR3 in DNA: TGTGCCAGCAGTTTATCCCCAGTAAACACTGAAGCTTTCTTT. Translated, it gives CASSLSPVNTEAFF. This chain uses TRBV28 with TRBJ1-1; unclear D gene. The V gene's germline CDR1 is MDHEN and CDR2 SYDVKM. The CDR3 totals 14 residues. The ends were cut back, 1 base at V and 2 bases at J, with 8 bases in the middle.

The chain recombines TRBV2 with TRBJ2-2; 7 bases agree with TRBD2. Germline V CDR1 and CDR2: SNHLY, FYNNEI. The CDR3 contains 14 residues. The J segment lost 1 base and the V segment lost 7 bases, leaving 3 bases of the junction unmatched. CDR3: CASKGGVNTGELFF. The CDR3 DNA sequence: TGTGCCAGCAAGGGAGGGGTGAACACCGGGGAGCTGTTTTTT.

This clone has a single count. The chain employs TRBV27 and TRBJ2-7, with TRBD2 matching over 9 bases. V was clipped by 6 bases and J by 7 bases; unmatched bases: 10. The CDR3 consists of 14 residues. The germline gives CDR1 MNHEY, CDR2 SMNVEV (reference sequence). The CDR3 nucleotides are TGTGCCAGCAGCTCGGTAGCGGGAGTTCGAGAGCAGTACTTC. It encodes CASSSVAGVREQYF.

CDR3 region: CASSRGQGSVETQYF. CDR3 in DNA: TGTGCCAGCAGTCGCGGACAAGGGTCTGTAGAGACCCAGTACTTC. The chain couples TRBV27 to TRBJ2-5; tentative D call: TRBD1 (5 bases). Trimming shortened V by 5 bases and J by 4 bases, and 17 bases separated the two germline ends. Per germline, CDR1 MNHEY and CDR2 SMNVEV (reference sequence). The length of the CDR3 is 15 residues.

This chain links TRBV5-6 with TRBJ2-7; D remains ambiguous. The CDR3 extends over 13 amino acids. The germline gives CDR1 SGHDT, CDR2 YYEEEE. V lost 4 bases, J lost 0 bases, and 8 bases lay in between. Here the CDR3 reads CASSHGPSYEQYF. In DNA form, the CDR3 reads TGTGCCAGCAGCCACGGCCCCTCCTACGAGCAGTACTTC.

The V call is TRBV5-4, the J call TRBJ2-2, with D possibly TRBD1 on 5 matching bases. This CDR3 comprises 15 residues. The germline V gene encodes CDR1 SGHNT and CDR2 YYREEE (reference sequence). V shed 1 base and J shed 1 base, with 8 bases lying between them. CDR3: CASSLFRGNTGELFF. DNA of the CDR3: TGTGCCAGCAGCTTGTTTAGGGGGAACACCGGGGAGCTGTTTTTT.

The chain links TRBV12-1 to TRBJ2-5. TRBV12-1 is a listed pseudogene. The CDR3 has 11 amino acids. The CDR3 nucleotides are TGTGCCTCCCGACCACGGGAGACCCAGTACTTC. As protein: CASRPRETQYF.

V usage is TRBV18 and J usage is TRBJ2-7; 11 bases match TRBD1. Germline assignment: CDR1 KGHSH and CDR2 LQKENI. The CDR3 covers 20 residues. After removal of 1 base from V and 1 base from J, the junction contained 15 bases not matched to a gene. CDR3 nucleotide sequence: TGTGCCAGCTCACCACTTTGGACAGGGGGCATGGCGGGAGGGTCCTACGAGCAGTACTTC. Its translation: CASSPLWTGGMAGGSYEQYF.

The rearrangement uses TRBV29-1 and TRBJ2-3; TRBD2 matches 16 bases. CDR1 and CDR2 from the germline V gene are SQVTM and ANQGSEA. This CDR3 has 18 residues. V lost 4 bases and J lost 2; bases outside the gene matches: 9. CDR3 sequence: CSVVILGLAGGFTDTQYF. The CDR3 region has the DNA TGCAGCGTTGTTATTTTGGGACTAGCGGGAGGGTTCACAGATACGCAGTATTTT.

This clone came up once. J is TRBJ2-3 and V is TRBV4-2, with TRBD2 matching 9 bases. CDR3 length: 14 residues. Germline lookup yields CDR1 LGHNA and CDR2 YNFKEQ. V shed 4 bases, J shed 1 base, and the junction held 0 bases outside the gene matches. The CDR3 coding sequence is TGTGCCAGCAGCCTAGCGGGAGGCACAGATACGCAGTATTTT. As protein: CASSLAGGTDTQYF.

The CDR3 sequence is CASSLGRGRIAGNTIYF. The CDR3 DNA sequence: TGTGCCAGCAGCTTAGGCAGGGGAAGAATAGCTGGAAACACCATATATTTT. The rearrangement joins TRBV13 to TRBJ1-3, with D possibly being TRBD1 (6 bases). The CDR3 loop spans 17 amino acids. CDR1 is PRHDT and CDR2 is FYEKMQ in the germline V gene (reference sequence). The V gene lost 0 bases and the J gene lost 2 bases, with 14 bases spanning the gap.

The chain carries TRBV4-3 and TRBJ1-5; D is unresolved. CDR1 and CDR2 from the germline V gene are LGHNA and YSLEER. Trimming stripped 1 base from V and 5 bases from J, with 6 bases between. CDR3 size: 13 residues. The CDR3 nucleotides are TGCGCCAGCAGCCAAGGGCCTGATCAGCCCCAGCATTTT. Residues: CASSQGPDQPQHF.